A selection of T cell receptor beta chains follows, all from one sample in a study of T-cell reconstitution after alpha-beta-depleted transplantation in children. TCRdb reprocessed the PCR reads via MiXCR and lists one record per CDR3 protein. This sample has more than 45,000 distinct CDR3 sequences, with roughly half found just once. The input for sequencing was peripheral blood, taken before TCRalphabeta/CD19-depleted stem cell transplant. The receptors derive from a boy younger than two with SCID, due to receive a stem cell transplant. Both conserved end residues are part of each CDR3. The listing skips clone size in some rows; elsewhere it reads once, few, many or a size class.

size: -; V: TRBV7-9; CDR3: CASSSPQGAWGDTEAFF
size: few; V: TRBV7-9; CDR3: CASSRDRPSVYGYTF
size: -; V: TRBV12-3/TRBV12-4; CDR3: CASSPTGLHAPQHF
size: few; V: TRBV6-5; CDR3: CASSYAGSSYNEQFF
size: -; V: TRBV6-1; CDR3: CASSVDMGGVDEQYF
size: once; V: TRBV20-1; CDR3: CSARAVTGAYEQYF
size: few; V: TRBV4-2; CDR3: CASSPRGTSGSDTQYF
size: many; V: TRBV10-3; CDR3: CAISESITGAQHF
size: -; V: TRBV6-4; CDR3: CASSETSGDSTGELFF
size: -; V: TRBV7-3; CDR3: CASSLGTGGNEQFF
size: few; V: TRBV20-1; CDR3: CSAEYGTSYTDTQYF
size: -; V: TRBV4-2; CDR3: CASSKIVGQGASGANVLTF
size: once; V: TRBV7-2; CDR3: CASSLRREETQYF